This passage covers 28 T cell receptor beta chains from one sample sequenced in a study of blood T cell repertoires in COVID-19. TCRdb keeps only in-frame clones here, not all; method: immunoSEQ multiplex PCR. The table has approximately 260,000 clones, about 79% seen once; the top ten hold over 8%. Sequencing was carried out using peripheral blood. The receptors were sampled from an elderly woman with acute or convalescent COVID-19.

The chain combines TRBV3-1 (or the pseudogene TRBV3-2) with TRBJ2-7, with 9 bases that match TRBD1. V lost 0 bases and J lost 0; bases outside the gene matches: 6. The CDR3 runs to 17 residues. CDR1 is LGHDT, CDR2 YNNKEL, per germline (reference sequence). The CDR3 region has the DNA TGTGCCAGCAGCCAAGATTGGGGGACAGGGACCTCCTACGAGCAGTACTTC. Amino acid sequence: CASSQDWGTGTSYEQYF.

This clone was observed a single time. DNA of the CDR3: TGTGCCAGCAGTCCTCCGGGACTAGCTTTAGGTACGCAGTATTTT. Residues: CASSPPGLALGTQYF. The chain has TRBV28 and TRBJ2-3; TRBD2 agrees at 9 bases. CDR1 and CDR2 from the germline V gene are MDHEN and SYDVKM. This CDR3 contains 15 residues. With V trimmed by 5 bases and J by 8 bases, 11 bases remained unmatched.

The chain combines TRBV5-4 with TRBJ1-4; D possibly corresponds to TRBD1 (5 bases). From germline, CDR1 is SGHNT and CDR2 YYREEE (reference sequence). The V gene lost 4 bases and the J gene lost 0 bases, with 13 bases spanning the gap. This CDR3 comprises 16 residues. CDR3 sequence (DNA): TGTGCCAGCAGCCCCGACAGATCGGCAACTAATGAAAAACTGTTTTTT. It translates to CASSPDRSATNEKLFF.

V and J are TRBV5-1 and TRBJ1-3; 9 nucleotides align to TRBD1. Germline CDR1 is SGHRS and CDR2 is YFSETQ. The V and J ends lost 4 bases and 3 bases, in that order; junction bases with no gene match: 5. The CDR3 contains 15 residues. The CDR3: CASSPLTGGGNTIYF. The CDR3 nucleotides are TGCGCCAGCAGCCCCTTGACAGGGGGTGGAAACACCATATATTTT.

In its sample, this clone was seen a few times. The chain carries TRBV6-5 and TRBJ1-2; 8 bases are shared with TRBD1. J lost 7 bases, V lost 5 bases, and 6 bases had no gene match. The CDR3 length is 13 residues. Germline CDR1 and CDR2: MNHEY and SVGAGI. The CDR3 loop reads CASSTTDRGGYTF. CDR3 sequence (DNA): TGTGCCAGCAGTACCACCGACAGGGGTGGCTACACCTTC.

The rearrangement uses TRBV4-2 and TRBJ2-7, with 10 bases aligning to TRBD2. With 1 base clipped from V and 1 base from J, the junction kept 4 bases outside the gene matches. The V gene's germline CDR1 is LGHNA and CDR2 YNFKEQ. The CDR3 loop spans 16 amino acids. CDR3 sequence reads: CASSQAASGGSYEQYF. The DNA for the CDR3 is TGTGCCAGCAGCCAAGCGGCTAGCGGGGGTTCCTACGAGCAGTACTTC.

V is TRBV5-1 and J is TRBJ1-1; 7 bases are a match to TRBD1. The CDR3 contains 15 residues. The V gene end was trimmed by 2 bases and the J gene end by 5 bases; junction bases not matched to a gene: 9. The germline CDR1 and CDR2 sequences are SGHRS and YFSETQ. In DNA form, the CDR3 reads TGCGCCAGCAGCTTAGGATCAGGGGGGAAGACTGAAGCTTTCTTT. Protein sequence: CASSLGSGGKTEAFF. Variable domain in full (rest from reference TRBV5-1 and TRBJ1-1): KAGVTQTPRYLIKTRGQQVTLSCSPISGHRSVSWYQQTPGQGLQFLFEYFSETQRNKGNFPGRFSGRQFSNSRSEMNVSTLELGDSALYLCASSLGSGGKTEAFFGQGTRLTVV.

The rearrangement joins TRBV24-1 to TRBJ1-5; 8 bases match TRBD1. Germline trimming cut 6 bases from V and 8 bases from J; bases unmatched to any gene: 11. Germline V gene lookup returns CDR1 KGHDR and CDR2 SFDVKD. The CDR3 runs to 15 residues. CDR3 nucleotide sequence: TGTGCCACCAGTAAGGACAGGGAGGCGAGGAAGCCCCAGCATTTT. Its translation is CATSKDREARKPQHF.

This clone came up a few times. J is TRBJ2-4 and V is TRBV6-5; D remains unclear. CDR3 length equals 12 residues. V dropped 9 bases and J dropped 4 bases, with 10 bases sitting between them. Germline lookup yields CDR1 MNHEY and CDR2 SVGAGI. The CDR3 DNA reads as TGTGCCAGTACCGAGGCAAAAAACATTCAGTACTTC. Its translation is CASTEAKNIQYF.

This clone has only one observation. This chain uses TRBV5-1 with TRBJ1-4, with D possibly matching TRBD1 (6 bases). Germline assignment: CDR1 SGHRS and CDR2 YFSETQ. Deletions cut 7 bases from V and 5 bases from J, with 15 bases between. The CDR3 is 14 amino acids. For the CDR3, the DNA is TGCGCCAGCCACGGGGGGGCGCAGAATGAAAAACTGTTTTTT. Its translation is CASHGGAQNEKLFF.

The genes are TRBV28 and TRBJ2-7; perhaps TRBD1 as D (5 bases). The CDR3 loop spans 11 amino acids. Trimming removed 7 bases from V and 6 bases from J, with 10 bases in between. Germline lookup yields CDR1 MDHEN and CDR2 SYDVKM. Here the CDR3 DNA reads TGTGCCAGCATTGGGGCGTTCGAGCAGTACTTC. Amino acids: CASIGAFEQYF.

The rearrangement joins TRBV5-4 to TRBJ2-2; D is perhaps TRBD1 (5 bases). The CDR3 covers 14 residues. CDR1 and CDR2 (germline): SGHNT, YYREEE (reference sequence). Trimming stripped 4 bases from V and 1 base from J, with 8 bases between. CDR3 amino acids: CASSATGNTGELFF. CDR3 sequence (DNA): TGTGCCAGCAGCGCCACAGGGAACACCGGGGAGCTGTTTTTT.

The chain links TRBV6-1 to TRBJ2-5; unclear D gene. The CDR3 sequence is 15 residues long. Germline V gene sequence: CDR1 MNHNS, CDR2 SASEGT. Deletions cut 2 bases from V and 5 bases from J, with 15 bases between. This CDR3 reads CASSESPFLRETQYF. Here the CDR3 DNA reads TGTGCCAGCAGTGAAAGCCCGTTTCTACGGGAGACCCAGTACTTC.

The chain combines TRBV2 with TRBJ1-3; D perhaps matches TRBD1 (6 bases). Germline lookup yields CDR1 SNHLY and CDR2 FYNNEI. The CDR3 length is 16 residues. V gave up 6 bases and J gave up 0 bases, with 15 bases separating them. This chain's CDR3 is CASRGQSRSSGNTIYF. The CDR3 coding sequence is TGTGCCAGCAGAGGACAGTCCCGATCCTCTGGAAACACCATATATTTT.

This chain links TRBV19 with TRBJ1-5; D might be TRBD1 (6 bases). The germline CDR1 and CDR2 sequences are LNHDA and SQIVND (reference sequence). The CDR3 covers 14 residues. V dropped 5 bases and J dropped 5 bases, with 13 bases sitting between them. This chain's CDR3 is CASSSGQLHQPQHF. DNA for the CDR3: TGTGCCAGTAGTTCAGGACAGCTCCATCAGCCCCAGCATTTT.

The chain carries TRBV12-3 or TRBV12-4 and TRBJ1-5; D is ambiguous. CDR3 length: 12 residues. V gave up 4 bases and J gave up 4 bases, with 5 bases separating them. CDR3 DNA: TGTGCCAGCAGTTCGAGGAATCAGCCCCAGCATTTT. This encodes CASSSRNQPQHF.

The chain combines TRBV6-1 with TRBJ2-1; possibly TRBD1 for D (5 bases). This CDR3 contains 13 residues. Germline assignment: CDR1 MNHNS and CDR2 SASEGT. Trimming stripped 0 bases from V and 12 bases from J, with 12 bases between. DNA of the CDR3: TGTGCCAGCAGTGAAGCGGGCAGGGTAAGGCAGTTCTTC. Protein sequence: CASSEAGRVRQFF.

This chain connects TRBV9 to TRBJ1-6; 7 bases line up with TRBD1. The CDR3 is 19 residues long. V gave up 3 bases and J gave up 0 bases; unmatched junction bases: 12. Germline CDR1 is SGDLS and CDR2 is YYNGEE. DNA for the CDR3: TGTGCCAGCAGCGCCCAGGGACAGCAAGATTCCTCCTATAATTCACCCCTCCACTTT. Residues: CASSAQGQQDSSYNSPLHF.

The chain recombines TRBV2 with TRBJ1-2; 7 bases align to TRBD1. V shed 3 bases, J shed 2 bases, and the junction held 3 bases outside the gene matches. This CDR3 comprises 14 residues. Germline V gives CDR1 SNHLY, CDR2 FYNNEI. Here the CDR3 reads CASSETGINYGYTF. DNA for the CDR3: TGTGCCAGCAGTGAGACAGGGATAAACTATGGCTACACCTTC.

The chain joins TRBV28 to TRBJ1-6, with D possibly TRBD1 on 5 matching bases. The V gene lost 6 bases and the J gene lost 9 bases, with 15 bases spanning the gap. Germline loops: CDR1 MDHEN, CDR2 SYDVKM. CDR3 length: 14 residues. The CDR3 here is CASRLREESSPLHF. The DNA for the CDR3 is TGTGCCAGCAGACTCAGGGAGGAGAGTTCACCCCTCCACTTT. Full variable domain (outside the CDR3, taken from reference TRBV28 and TRBJ1-6): DVKVTQSSRYLVKRTGEKVFLECVQDMDHENMFWYRQDPGLGLRLIYFSYDVKMKEKGDIPEGYSVSREKKERFSLILESASTNQTSMYLCASRLREESSPLHFGNGTRLTVT.

This clone was recorded once. A read error may account for a junction end that differs from germline. The chain is built from TRBV2 and TRBJ2-7; 8 bases are a match to TRBD1. The CDR3 has 16 residues. In germline, CDR1 is SNHLY, CDR2 FYNNEI. In DNA form, the CDR3 reads TGTGCCAGCGGTGATACAGGACAGGGAGTCTCCTACGAGCAGTACTTC. This encodes CASGDTGQGVSYEQYF.

J is TRBJ2-7 and V is TRBV6-5, with 7 bases fitting TRBD1. V gave up 3 bases and J gave up 2 bases; unmatched junction bases: 7. Germline loops: CDR1 MNHEY, CDR2 SVGAGI. The CDR3 runs to 15 residues. Here the CDR3 reads CASSYMRQGPYEQYF. CDR3 DNA sequence: TGTGCCAGCAGTTATATGCGACAGGGACCCTACGAGCAGTACTTC.

This clone was counted a single time. This chain joins TRBV30 and TRBJ1-1, with D possibly matching TRBD1 (5 bases). The CDR3 is made up of 14 amino acids. Deletions cut 0 bases from V and 4 bases from J, with 12 bases between. The V gene's germline CDR1 is GTSNPN and CDR2 SVGIG (reference sequence). The CDR3 region is CAWSVQGVSTEAFF. The CDR3 DNA sequence: TGTGCCTGGAGTGTACAAGGGGTGAGCACTGAAGCTTTCTTT.

The CDR3 DNA is TGTGCCACAATCAGAGGGGGCGTTCAGTACTTC. Its translation is CATIRGGVQYF. The genes are TRBV6-5 and TRBJ2-4; 7 bases are a match to TRBD1. The CDR3 runs 11 residues. With 10 bases clipped from V and 11 bases from J, the junction kept 8 bases outside the gene matches. Germline CDR1 is MNHEY and CDR2 is SVGAGI.

This clone was counted a few times. This rearrangement joins TRBV7-9 to TRBJ2-7, with D maybe TRBD2 (5 bases). The CDR3 is 15 residues long. V lost 7 bases and J lost 0, with 16 bases in between. Germline loops: CDR1 SEHNR, CDR2 FQNEAQ (reference sequence). The CDR3 DNA is TGTGCCAGCAACTCAGAGGGCAGGAGCTCCTACGAGCAGTACTTC. Amino acids: CASNSEGRSSYEQYF.

This clone has a count of ten or more. The V call is TRBV2, the J call TRBJ1-6; no reliable D call. CDR1 SNHLY and CDR2 FYNNEI come from the germline V gene. V lost 5 bases to trimming and J lost 6 bases, with 11 bases between them. This CDR3 is 14 amino acids long. The CDR3 bases are TGTGCCAGCAGTACGGGGTTCCCTAATTCACCCCTCCACTTT. Its protein is CASSTGFPNSPLHF.

This clone appeared a few times. The chain recombines TRBV4-1 with TRBJ1-3; D is perhaps TRBD1 (5 bases). This CDR3 spans 18 amino acids. Germline CDR1 reads MGHRA; CDR2 reads YSYEKL. Trimming took 1 base from V and 0 from J, leaving 16 bases between them. The CDR3 region is CASSQANGQWSSGNTIYF. The DNA of the CDR3 is TGCGCCAGCAGCCAAGCCAATGGACAATGGAGCTCTGGAAACACCATATATTTT.

This clone was found a few times. This chain connects TRBV9 to TRBJ1-3; 7 nucleotides line up with TRBD1. The CDR3 spans 13 residues. The germline V gene has CDR1 SGDLS and CDR2 YYNGEE. V was clipped by 0 bases and J by 7 bases; unmatched bases: 1. CDR3 amino acids: CASSVEGANTIYF. The CDR3 DNA is TGTGCCAGCAGCGTAGAGGGGGCTAACACCATATATTTT.